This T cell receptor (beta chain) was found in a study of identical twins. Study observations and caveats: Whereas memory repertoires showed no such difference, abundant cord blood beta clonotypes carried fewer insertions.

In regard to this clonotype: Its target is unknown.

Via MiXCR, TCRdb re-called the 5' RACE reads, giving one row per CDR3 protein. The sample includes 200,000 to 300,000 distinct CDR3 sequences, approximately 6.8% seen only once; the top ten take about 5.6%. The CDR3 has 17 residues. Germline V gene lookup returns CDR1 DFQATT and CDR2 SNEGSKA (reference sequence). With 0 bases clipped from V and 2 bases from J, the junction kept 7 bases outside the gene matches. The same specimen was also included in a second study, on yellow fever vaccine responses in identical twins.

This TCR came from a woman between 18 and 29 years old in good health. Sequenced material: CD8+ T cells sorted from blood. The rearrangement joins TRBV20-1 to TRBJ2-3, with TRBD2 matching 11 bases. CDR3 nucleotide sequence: TGCAGTGCTAGAGATTCTAGCGGGAGGCTGTACACAGATACGCAGTATTTT. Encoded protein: CSARDSSGRLYTDTQYF.